This T cell receptor (beta chain) was identified during a study of a mutant IDH1 vaccine in newly diagnosed glioma. As to time point: week 35, safety follow-up. It was 300 ug of mutant IDH1 20-mer peptide that made up each vaccine dose, given with topical imiquimod. V was cut by 0 bases and J by 5 bases, with 13 bases left in between. The CDR3 runs to 15 residues. The germline gives CDR1 SNHLY, CDR2 FYNNEI. The table lists this clone with a few counts. The antigen is not known. Sequenced by immunoSEQ multiplex PCR; TCRdb stores in-frame clones only, minus some. This sample yields roughly 26,000 clones, of which over 65% are seen a single time; 30% to 35% belongs to the top ten.

The chain combines TRBV2 with TRBJ1-2; tentatively, D is TRBD1 (5 bases). The sample in question was PBMCs, obtained from a glioma patient whose treatment included an IDH1 peptide vaccine. The receptor was isolated from a man between 25 and 39 years old with glioma. As DNA, the CDR3 is TGTGCCAGCAGTGAAGCCGGGGGGAGACAGTATGGCTACACCTTC. Protein sequence: CASSEAGGRQYGYTF.